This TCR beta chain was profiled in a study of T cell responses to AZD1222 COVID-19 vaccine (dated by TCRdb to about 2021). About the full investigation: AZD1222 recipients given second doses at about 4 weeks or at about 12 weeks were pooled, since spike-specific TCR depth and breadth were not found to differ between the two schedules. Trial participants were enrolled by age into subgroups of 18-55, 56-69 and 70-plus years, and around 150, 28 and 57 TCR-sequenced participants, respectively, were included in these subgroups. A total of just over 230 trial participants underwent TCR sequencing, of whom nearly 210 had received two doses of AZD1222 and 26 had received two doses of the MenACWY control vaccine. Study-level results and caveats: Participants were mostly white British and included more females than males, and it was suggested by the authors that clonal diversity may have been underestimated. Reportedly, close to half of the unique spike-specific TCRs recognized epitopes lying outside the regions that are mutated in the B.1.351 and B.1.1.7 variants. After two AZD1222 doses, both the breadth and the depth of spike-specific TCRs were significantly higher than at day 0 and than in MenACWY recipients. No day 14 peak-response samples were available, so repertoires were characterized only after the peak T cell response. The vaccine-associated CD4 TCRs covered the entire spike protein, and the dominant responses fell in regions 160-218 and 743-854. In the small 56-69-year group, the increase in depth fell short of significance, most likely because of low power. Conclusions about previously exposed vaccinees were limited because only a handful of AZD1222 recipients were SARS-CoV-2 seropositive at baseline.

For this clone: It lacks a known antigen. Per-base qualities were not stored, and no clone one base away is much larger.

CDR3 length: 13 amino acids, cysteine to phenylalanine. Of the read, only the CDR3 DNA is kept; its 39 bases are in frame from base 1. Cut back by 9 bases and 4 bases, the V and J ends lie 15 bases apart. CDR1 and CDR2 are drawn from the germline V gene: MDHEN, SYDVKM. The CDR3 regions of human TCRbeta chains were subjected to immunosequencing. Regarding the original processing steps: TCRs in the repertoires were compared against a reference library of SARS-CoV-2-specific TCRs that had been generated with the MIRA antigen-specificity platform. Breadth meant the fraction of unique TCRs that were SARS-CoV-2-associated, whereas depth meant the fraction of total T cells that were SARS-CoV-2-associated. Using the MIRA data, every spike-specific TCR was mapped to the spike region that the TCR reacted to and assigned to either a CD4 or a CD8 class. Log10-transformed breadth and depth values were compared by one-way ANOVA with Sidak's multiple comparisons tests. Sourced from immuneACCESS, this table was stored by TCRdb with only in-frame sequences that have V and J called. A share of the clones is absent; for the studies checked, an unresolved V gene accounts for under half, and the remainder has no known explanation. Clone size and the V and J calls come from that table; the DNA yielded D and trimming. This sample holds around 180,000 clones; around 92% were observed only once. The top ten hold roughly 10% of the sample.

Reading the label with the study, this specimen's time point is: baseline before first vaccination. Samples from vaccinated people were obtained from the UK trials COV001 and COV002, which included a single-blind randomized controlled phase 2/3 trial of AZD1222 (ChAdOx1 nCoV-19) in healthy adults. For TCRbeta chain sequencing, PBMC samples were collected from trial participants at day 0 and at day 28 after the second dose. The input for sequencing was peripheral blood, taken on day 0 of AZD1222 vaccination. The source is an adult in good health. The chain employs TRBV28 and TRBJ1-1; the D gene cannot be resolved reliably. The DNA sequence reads TGTGCCAGTGAAATGAATTGGGGCACTGAAGCTTTCTTT. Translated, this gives CASEMNWGTEAFF.